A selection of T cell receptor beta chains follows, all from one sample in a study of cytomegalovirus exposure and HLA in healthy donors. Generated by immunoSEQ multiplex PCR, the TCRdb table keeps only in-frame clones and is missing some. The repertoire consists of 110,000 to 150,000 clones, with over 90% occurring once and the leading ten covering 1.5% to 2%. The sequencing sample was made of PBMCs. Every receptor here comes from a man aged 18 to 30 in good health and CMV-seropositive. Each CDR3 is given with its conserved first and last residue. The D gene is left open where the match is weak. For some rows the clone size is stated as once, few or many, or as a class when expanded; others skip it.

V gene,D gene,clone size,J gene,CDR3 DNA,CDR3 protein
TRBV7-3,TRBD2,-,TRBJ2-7,TGTGCCAGCAGCTCCCTAGCGGGAGGTTCCTACGAGCAGTACTTC,CASSSLAGGSYEQYF
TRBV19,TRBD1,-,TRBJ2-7,TGTGCCAGTAGTCGCCGGGACAGGGACTACGAGCAGTACTTC,CASSRRDRDYEQYF
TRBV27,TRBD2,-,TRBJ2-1,TGTGCCAGCGGGAGGGGCGGGAGGGAATACAATGAGCAGTTCTTC,CASGRGGREYNEQFF
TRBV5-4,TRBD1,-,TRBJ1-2,TGTGCCAGCAGCCCGCCTGACAGGGGGCTTTCTGGCTACACCTTC,CASSPPDRGLSGYTF
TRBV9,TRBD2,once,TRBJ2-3,TGTGCCAGCAGCGTAGGGACTAGCGGCACAGATACGCAGTATTTT,CASSVGTSGTDTQYF
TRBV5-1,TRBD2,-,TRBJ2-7,TGCGCCAGCAGCTTGGAGGTGGCGGCGGGAGTGAGTTACGAGCAGTACTTC,CASSLEVAAGVSYEQYF
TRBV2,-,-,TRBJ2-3,TGTGCCAGCAGTGTCCCGTGGAGCGGAAGCACAGATACGCAGTATTTT,CASSVPWSGSTDTQYF
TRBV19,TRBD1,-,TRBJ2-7,TGTGCCAGTAGTATCGAACAGGGGCCCTACGAGCAGTACTTC,CASSIEQGPYEQYF
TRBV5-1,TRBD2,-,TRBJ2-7,TGCGCCAGCAGCCGGGGGACTACAGACTCCTACGAGCAGTACTTC,CASSRGTTDSYEQYF
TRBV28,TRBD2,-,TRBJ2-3,TGTGCCAGCAGTCCTACCCGGACTAGCGGGAGGGCTACGGATACGCAGTATTTT,CASSPTRTSGRATDTQYF
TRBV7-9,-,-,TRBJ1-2,TGTGCCAGCAGCCCCGACATGGTTGGCTACACCTTC,CASSPDMVGYTF